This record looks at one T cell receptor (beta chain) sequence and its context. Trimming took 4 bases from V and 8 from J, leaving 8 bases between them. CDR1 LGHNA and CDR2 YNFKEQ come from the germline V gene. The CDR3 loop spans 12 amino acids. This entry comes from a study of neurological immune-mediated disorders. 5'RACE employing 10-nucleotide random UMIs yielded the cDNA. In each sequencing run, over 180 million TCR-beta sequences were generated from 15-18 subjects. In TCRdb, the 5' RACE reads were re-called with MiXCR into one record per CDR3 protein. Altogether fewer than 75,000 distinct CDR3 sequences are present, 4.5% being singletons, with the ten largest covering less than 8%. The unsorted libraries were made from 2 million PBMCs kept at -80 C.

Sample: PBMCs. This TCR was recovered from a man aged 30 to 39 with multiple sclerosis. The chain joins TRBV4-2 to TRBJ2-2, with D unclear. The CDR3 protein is CASSPIVGELFF. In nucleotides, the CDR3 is TGTGCCAGCAGCCCGATAGTAGGGGAGCTGTTTTTT.